Below, 16 T cell receptor beta chains from the same sample are listed, as sequenced in a study of blood T cell repertoires in COVID-19. Using immunoSEQ multiplex PCR, the repertoire was profiled, and TCRdb retains in-frame clones only, with some absent. The data hold 200,000 to 250,000 clones, with 87% observed a single time. The sequenced sample consisted of PBMCs or T cells enriched from blood (not recorded which). All receptors derive from a woman aged 25-40 years with acute COVID-19.

The V call is TRBV11-2, the J call TRBJ1-5; 7 bases line up with TRBD1. The germline gives CDR1 SGHAT, CDR2 FQNNGV. The CDR3 consists of 14 residues. With 3 bases clipped from V and 5 bases from J, the junction kept 4 bases outside the gene matches. The CDR3 here is CASSLTGRDQPQHF. DNA of the CDR3: TGTGCCAGCAGCTTGACAGGGCGGGATCAGCCCCAGCATTTT.

This clone was seen more than once but under ten times. V is TRBV7-3 and J is TRBJ2-2, with D unresolved. V lost 5 bases to trimming and J lost 5 bases, with 9 bases between them. This CDR3 region has 13 residues. Per germline, CDR1 SGHTA and CDR2 FQGTGA. The CDR3 nucleotides read TGTGCCAGCAGCCCGAGCTCAACCGGGGAGCTGTTTTTT. Translating it yields CASSPSSTGELFF.

The rearrangement joins TRBV4-3 to TRBJ2-7; TRBD1 matches at 8 bases. The J segment lost 0 bases and the V segment lost 1 base, leaving 2 bases of the junction unmatched. The germline CDR1 and CDR2 sequences are LGHNA and YSLEER. This CDR3 has 15 amino acids. This CDR3 reads CASSQGQGSSYEQYF. CDR3 DNA sequence: TGCGCCAGCAGCCAAGGACAGGGGAGCTCCTACGAGCAGTACTTC.

The genes are TRBV7-9 and TRBJ2-7; weak D call: TRBD2 (6 bases). The V gene lost 4 bases and the J gene lost 4 bases, with 8 bases spanning the gap. This CDR3 contains 12 residues. CDR1 and CDR2 (germline): SEHNR, FQNEAQ (reference sequence). The CDR3 bases are TGTGCCAGCAGCTGGACTACTTACGAGCAGTACTTC. This sequence encodes CASSWTTYEQYF.

V and J are TRBV7-9 and TRBJ1-1; 8 bases are a match to TRBD1. Germline V gene sequence: CDR1 SEHNR, CDR2 FQNEAQ (reference sequence). This CDR3 comprises 15 residues. The ends lost 5 bases at V and 7 bases at J; junction bases unmatched: 12. The DNA of the CDR3 is TGTGCCAGCAGCCCTAACGCGCAGGGGGCCAATGAAGCTTTCTTT. This codes for CASSPNAQGANEAFF.

The chain is built from TRBV3-1 (or the pseudogene TRBV3-2) and TRBJ2-7; TRBD2 aligns across 7 bases. The germline V gene encodes CDR1 LGHDT and CDR2 YNNKEL (reference sequence). V lost 4 bases, J lost 2 bases, and 5 bases stayed unmatched. CDR3 length: 14 residues. The CDR3 DNA sequence: TGTGCCAGCAGCCGACGGACTAGTGCCTACGAGCAGTACTTC. Translation gives CASSRRTSAYEQYF.

The rearrangement uses TRBV9 and TRBJ2-3; TRBD1 might be the D (6 bases). This CDR3 is 21 amino acids long. Deletions cut 1 base from V and 2 bases from J, with 29 bases between. Germline CDR1 and CDR2: SGDLS and YYNGEE. This chain's CDR3 is CASSVSVGWTARPNFTDTQYF. CDR3 coding DNA: TGTGCCAGCAGCGTATCGGTTGGGTGGACAGCCAGACCCAATTTCACAGATACGCAGTATTTT. Full variable domain (remainder filled in from reference TRBV9 and TRBJ2-3): DSGVTQTPKHLITATGQRVTLRCSPRSGDLSVYWYQQSLDQGLQFLIQYYNGEERAKGNILERFSAQQFPDLHSELNLSSLELGDSALYFCASSVSVGWTARPNFTDTQYFGPGTRLTVL.

The chain carries TRBV6-4 and TRBJ2-3; TRBD2 matches at 9 bases. CDR1 is MRHNA and CDR2 is SNTAGT in the germline V gene. J gave up 4 bases and V 3 bases, and 8 bases lay outside the gene matches. This CDR3 region has 16 residues. The CDR3 DNA reads as TGTGCCAGCAGTGAATCGCCTAGCGGGGCGCCAGATACGCAGTATTTT. Translation gives CASSESPSGAPDTQYF.

The gene calls are TRBV9 and TRBJ2-1; D is perhaps TRBD2 (5 bases). This CDR3 spans 16 amino acids. The V end was cut by 0 bases, the J end by 0 bases, with 10 bases between. Germline V CDR1 and CDR2: SGDLS, YYNGEE. CDR3 bases: TGTGCCAGCAGCGTAGACGGGGTTAGCTCCTACAATGAGCAGTTCTTC. It specifies CASSVDGVSSYNEQFF.

The gene calls are TRBV7-2 and TRBJ2-3; TRBD2 matches 12 bases. CDR1 is SGHTA and CDR2 is FQGNSA in the germline V gene. V trimming: 4 bases; J trimming: 6 bases; junction bases outside the gene matches: 5. The CDR3 contains 15 residues. This CDR3 is CASSSTSGSMDTQYF. The DNA of the CDR3 is TGTGCCAGCAGCTCGACTAGCGGGAGCATGGATACGCAGTATTTT.

The chain is built from TRBV20-1 and TRBJ2-5; 7 bases map to TRBD2. Germline CDR1 is DFQATT and CDR2 is SNEGSKA (reference sequence). CDR3 length: 11 amino acids. J gave up 12 bases and V 0 bases, and 4 bases lay outside the gene matches. CDR3 in amino acids: CSARELALEYF. The CDR3 nucleotides are TGCAGTGCTAGAGAACTAGCGCTGGAGTACTTC.

J is TRBJ2-5 and V is TRBV6-5; 7 nucleotides agree with TRBD1. V gave up 0 bases and J gave up 3 bases; unmatched junction bases: 7. Germline V gene lookup returns CDR1 MNHEY and CDR2 SVGAGI. CDR3 length equals 16 residues. CDR3: CASSYSTGTAKETQYF. As DNA, the CDR3 is TGTGCCAGCAGTTACTCGACCGGGACAGCTAAAGAGACCCAGTACTTC.

The V call is TRBV5-4, the J call TRBJ2-7; 8 nucleotides line up with TRBD2. The V gene end was trimmed by 4 bases and the J gene end by 4 bases; junction bases not matched to a gene: 7. Germline assignment: CDR1 SGHNT and CDR2 YYREEE (reference sequence). There are 14 residues in the CDR3. CDR3 DNA sequence: TGTGCCAGCAGCCGGGGGGGGGCAGAGTACGAGCAGTACTTC. Translated: CASSRGGAEYEQYF.

The J gene is TRBJ2-3, the V gene TRBV6-2 or TRBV6-3, with TRBD1 matching over 8 bases. V dropped 3 bases and J dropped 6; count of bases not matched to a gene: 8. The CDR3 has 15 residues. Germline V gene data show CDR1 as MNHEY and CDR2 as SVGEGT. This chain's CDR3 is CASSYRTGRRDTQYF. CDR3 sequence (DNA): TGTGCCAGCAGTTATAGGACAGGGAGGAGGGATACGCAGTATTTT.

The chain has TRBV2 and TRBJ1-5; possible D gene TRBD1, 6 bases. The germline gives CDR1 SNHLY, CDR2 FYNNEI. Deletions cut 4 bases from V and 5 bases from J, with 9 bases between. The CDR3 is 13 amino acids. CDR3 bases: TGTGCCAGCAGTGGCGAGGGGGATCAGCCCCAGCATTTT. It codes for CASSGEGDQPQHF.

This chain links TRBV18 with TRBJ2-7, with 8 bases fitting TRBD1. J lost 5 bases, V lost 0 bases, and 3 bases had no gene match. Germline-derived CDR1 and CDR2 are KGHSH and LQKENI. This CDR3 has 14 residues. DNA for the CDR3: TGTGCCAGCTCACCACCGCAGGGGGCTCACGAGCAGTACTTC. Amino acids: CASSPPQGAHEQYF. The full variable domain, with the rest looked up from reference TRBV18 and TRBJ2-7, is NAGVMQNPRHLVRRRGQEARLRCSPMKGHSHVYWYRQLPEEGLKFMVYLQKENIIDESGMPKERFSAEFPKEGPSILRIQQVVRGDSAAYFCASSPPQGAHEQYFGPGTRLTVT.